The 24 T cell receptor beta chains below all came from one sample that was sequenced in a study of T cells in tuberculosis. TCRdb's copy holds only in-frame clones and misses some; the assay was immunoSEQ multiplex PCR. The repertoire consists of some 30,000 clones, with roughly 85% occurring once and the leading ten covering roughly 5%. The time point here: new active TB diagnosis, blood taken before or within 7 days of starting treatment. Material: PBMCs, obtained at tuberculosis diagnosis. These receptors were taken from an adult with tuberculosis.

V usage is TRBV9 and J usage is TRBJ1-4; no reliable D call. Per germline, CDR1 SGDLS and CDR2 YYNGEE. The CDR3 sequence is 15 residues long. V was pared by 0 bases and J by 7 bases, with 13 bases between. As DNA, the CDR3 is TGTGCCAGCAGCGTAGATGGCCGATCCCTTGAAAAACTGTTTTTT. It translates to CASSVDGRSLEKLFF. Variable domain in full (rest from reference TRBV9 and TRBJ1-4): DSGVTQTPKHLITATGQRVTLRCSPRSGDLSVYWYQQSLDQGLQFLIQYYNGEERAKGNILERFSAQQFPDLHSELNLSSLELGDSALYFCASSVDGRSLEKLFFGSGTQLSVL.

J is TRBJ2-7 and V is TRBV30; 7 bases match TRBD1. The germline CDR1 and CDR2 sequences are GTSNPN and SVGIG (reference sequence). V was pared by 2 bases and J by 9 bases, with 10 bases of the junction left unmatched. CDR3 length equals 13 residues. CDR3 protein: CAWSSERQGGQYF. The CDR3 DNA follows: TGTGCCTGGAGTTCCGAAAGACAGGGCGGGCAGTACTTC.

V gene TRBV10-2 combines with J gene TRBJ2-5; maybe TRBD2 (6 bases). From germline, CDR1 is WSHSY and CDR2 SAAADI. This CDR3 contains 13 residues. V was pared by 3 bases and J by 3 bases, with 8 bases between. In DNA, the CDR3 is TGCGCCAGCAGTGACTCGGGGGAAGAGACCCAGTACTTC. Its translation is CASSDSGEETQYF.

The CDR3 protein is CASSSDRDNQPQHF. CDR3 DNA sequence: TGTGCCAGCAGCTCAGACAGAGACAATCAGCCCCAGCATTTT. The rearrangement links TRBV7-9 to TRBJ1-5, with TRBD1 as a possible D gene (5 bases). The V and J ends lost 4 bases and 3 bases respectively, with 10 bases between them. Germline V gene sequence: CDR1 SEHNR, CDR2 FQNEAQ (reference sequence). CDR3 length equals 14 residues.

The chain has TRBV6-5 and TRBJ1-2, with 7 positions matching TRBD1. Germline loops: CDR1 MNHEY, CDR2 SVGAGI. The CDR3 contains 13 residues. With V trimmed by 7 bases and J by 3 bases, 5 bases remained unmatched. The chain's CDR3 is CASTSTGDYGYTF. CDR3 DNA sequence: TGTGCCAGCACTTCAACAGGGGACTATGGCTACACCTTC.

The rearrangement uses TRBV2 and TRBJ2-2; the match to TRBD1 covers 7 bases. Trimming took 3 bases from V and 4 from J; bases not matched to a gene: 2. CDR1 and CDR2 from the germline V gene are SNHLY and FYNNEI. This CDR3 is built from 14 residues. The CDR3 sequence is CASSDTGATGELFF. The CDR3 coding sequence is TGTGCCAGCAGTGATACAGGGGCCACCGGGGAGCTGTTTTTT.

This sequence joins TRBV9 and TRBJ2-5; perhaps TRBD2 as D (6 bases). The CDR3 has 16 amino acids. Germline CDR1 SGDLS, CDR2 YYNGEE. With 4 bases removed from V and 2 bases from J, the gap between germline ends came to 18 bases. The CDR3 region is CASSSGLARGQETQYF. The DNA for the CDR3 is TGTGCCAGCAGCTCGGGACTTGCCCGGGGTCAAGAGACCCAGTACTTC.

V usage is TRBV2 and J usage is TRBJ2-5; 9 bases are shared with TRBD2. The CDR3 contains 15 residues. CDR1 SNHLY and CDR2 FYNNEI come from the germline V gene. Unmatched junction bases numbered 10, after V lost 7 bases and J lost 4 bases. The CDR3 here is CASTQATSGRETQYF. The CDR3 DNA follows: TGTGCCAGCACGCAGGCGACTAGCGGCAGAGAGACCCAGTACTTC.

The chain combines TRBV28 with TRBJ1-3; 8 bases map to TRBD1. The germline V gene has CDR1 MDHEN and CDR2 SYDVKM. V shed 5 bases and J 2 bases; nucleotides not matched to a gene: 2. The CDR3 totals 14 residues. CDR3 amino acids: CASSTGGTGNTIYF. The CDR3 DNA is TGTGCCAGCAGTACAGGGGGAACTGGAAACACCATATATTTT.

This clone was recorded only once. The chain links TRBV27 to TRBJ1-5; no firm D call. From germline, CDR1 is MNHEY and CDR2 SMNVEV (reference sequence). This CDR3 has 15 residues. V was shortened by 0 bases and J by 0 bases, with 6 bases between the two germline ends. CDR3 in amino acids: CASSLSAYSNQPQHF. The CDR3 DNA reads as TGTGCCAGCAGTTTATCAGCGTATAGCAATCAGCCCCAGCATTTT.

V usage is TRBV29-1 and J usage is TRBJ2-5; D remains unclear. This CDR3 comprises 14 residues. Germline lookup yields CDR1 SQVTM and CDR2 ANQGSEA. V was trimmed by 2 bases and J by 4 bases, leaving 14 bases between them. CDR3 in amino acids: CSVEWSLGPETQYF. In nucleotides, the CDR3 is TGCAGCGTTGAATGGTCCCTGGGCCCAGAGACCCAGTACTTC.

The chain links TRBV9 to TRBJ2-2; D is ambiguous. The germline gives CDR1 SGDLS, CDR2 YYNGEE. V lost 4 bases and J lost 1, with 11 bases in between. This CDR3 is built from 15 residues. CDR3 sequence: CASSPPTGNTGELFF. In DNA, the CDR3 is TGTGCCAGCAGCCCTCCGACTGGGAACACCGGGGAGCTGTTTTTT.

The V gene is TRBV28, the J gene TRBJ1-2; 7 bases align to TRBD1. There are 16 residues in the CDR3. Germline V lookup: CDR1 MDHEN, CDR2 SYDVKM. With 5 bases clipped from V and 11 bases from J, the junction kept 20 bases outside the gene matches. CDR3 region: CASSEVSRGPPMGYTF. The CDR3 coding sequence is TGTGCCAGCAGTGAAGTTAGTAGGGGGCCCCCTATGGGGTACACCTTC.

This chain joins TRBV14 and TRBJ1-1; weak D call: TRBD1 (5 bases). The CDR3 runs 14 residues. Trimming took off 1 base at V and 5 bases at J, with 11 bases between the two ends. The germline gives CDR1 SGHDN, CDR2 FVKESK. CDR3 region: CASSQVYGGTEAFF. The CDR3 DNA is TGTGCCAGCAGCCAAGTCTACGGGGGGACTGAAGCTTTCTTT.

This clone was seen once. This chain links TRBV30 with TRBJ2-7; 15 positions match TRBD2. This CDR3 has 15 amino acids. Germline V gene data show CDR1 as GTSNPN and CDR2 as SVGIG (reference sequence). The V segment lost 2 bases and the J segment 9 bases; nucleotides outside the gene matches: 8. The CDR3 spells CAWSSYTGLAGGQYF. CDR3 bases: TGTGCCTGGAGTTCATACACGGGACTAGCGGGAGGGCAGTACTTC.

Concerning this clone itself: One end of the junction varies from germline; a read error may be responsible. Additional DNA sequences in this sample encode the identical CDR3. In DNA form, the CDR3 reads TGTGCTAGTAGCAGCCAAACAGGGGGCGCCGGGGGCTACACCTTC. This codes for CASSSQTGGAGGYTF. The rearrangement uses TRBV19 and TRBJ1-2; 9 bases are a match to TRBD1. Germline V gene data show CDR1 as LNHDA and CDR2 as SQIVND (reference sequence). The CDR3 has 15 amino acids.

By sample fraction, this clone is medium-sized. The V gene is TRBV2, the J gene TRBJ2-7; 10 nucleotides match TRBD2. CDR3 length: 18 residues. From germline, CDR1 is SNHLY and CDR2 FYNNEI. The ends lost 4 bases at V and 2 bases at J; junction bases unmatched: 14. The CDR3 protein is CASSASPPSSGSTYEQYF. The CDR3 DNA reads TGTGCCAGCAGTGCTTCCCCACCCTCTAGCGGGAGTACCTACGAGCAGTACTTC.

This clone has only a few counts. The chain carries TRBV5-6 and TRBJ2-7, with TRBD2 identical over 10 bases. V shed 4 bases and J 3 bases; nucleotides not matched to a gene: 4. Germline V CDR1 and CDR2: SGHDT, YYEEEE. The CDR3 length is 14 residues. In DNA form, the CDR3 reads TGTGCCAGCAGCCTGACTAGCGGGTACTACGAGCAGTACTTC. Its protein product is CASSLTSGYYEQYF.

The chain couples TRBV28 to TRBJ1-6; TRBD1 matches at 8 bases. The length of the CDR3 is 15 residues. The germline CDR1 and CDR2 sequences are MDHEN and SYDVKM. V was clipped by 6 bases and J by 15 bases; unmatched bases: 16. CDR3 amino acids: CASSTGTGYSQGLHF. The CDR3 DNA reads TGTGCCAGCAGCACCGGGACAGGCTACTCTCAGGGCCTCCACTTT. Together with reference TRBV28 and TRBJ1-6, the CDR3 gives the full variable domain: DVKVTQSSRYLVKRTGEKVFLECVQDMDHENMFWYRQDPGLGLRLIYFSYDVKMKEKGDIPEGYSVSREKKERFSLILESASTNQTSMYLCASSTGTGYSQGLHFGNGTRLTVT.

With regard to this clone: The junction and the germline gene differ at one end; a read error may be behind it. The CDR3 nucleotides are TGCGCCAGCAGTCCCACAGGGGCGAACTCTGAAGCTTTCTTT. It specifies CASSPTGANSEAFF. The rearrangement uses TRBV10-1 and TRBJ1-1; TRBD1 matches 7 bases. The CDR3 loop spans 14 amino acids. Germline V gives CDR1 WNHNN, CDR2 SYGVQD (reference sequence).

J is TRBJ1-1 and V is TRBV5-1; 9 bases match TRBD1. V dropped 3 bases and J dropped 4; count of bases not matched to a gene: 4. The CDR3 has 14 residues. Germline CDR1 SGHRS, CDR2 YFSETQ. CDR3 coding DNA: TGCGCCAGCAGCTCCACAGGGGGCCCCACTGAAGCTTTCTTT. Amino acid sequence: CASSSTGGPTEAFF. The whole variable domain, filled in from reference TRBV5-1 and TRBJ1-1, reads KAGVTQTPRYLIKTRGQQVTLSCSPISGHRSVSWYQQTPGQGLQFLFEYFSETQRNKGNFPGRFSGRQFSNSRSEMNVSTLELGDSALYLCASSSTGGPTEAFFGQGTRLTVV.

The chain joins TRBV7-8 to TRBJ1-2; D is uncertain. V lost 3 bases and J 1 base, leaving 6 bases between the germline ends. The length of the CDR3 is 13 residues. CDR1 and CDR2 (germline): SGHVS, FQNEAQ. The CDR3 protein is CASSFTVNYGYTF. In DNA form, the CDR3 reads TGTGCCAGCAGCTTTACAGTTAACTATGGCTACACCTTC.

The chain uses TRBV12-5 and TRBJ1-5; 8 bases are a match to TRBD1. Per the germline V gene, CDR1 is LGHNT and CDR2 is FRNRAP. The CDR3 has 21 residues. J was trimmed by 5 bases and V by 0 bases; bases with no gene match: 21. The CDR3 reads CASGLVTPSWTGQVTHQPQHF. The CDR3 coding sequence is TGTGCTAGTGGTTTGGTTACTCCCTCTTGGACGGGACAGGTGACGCATCAGCCCCAGCATTTT.

The chain is built from TRBV6-1 and TRBJ2-2; TRBD1 is a possible D gene (5 bases). Trimming stripped 0 bases from V and 3 bases from J, with 11 bases between. CDR3 length: 16 residues. Germline CDR1 is MNHNS and CDR2 is SASEGT. The CDR3: CASSEAGWGYTGELFF. CDR3 DNA sequence: TGTGCCAGCAGTGAAGCGGGGTGGGGCTACACCGGGGAGCTGTTTTTT.